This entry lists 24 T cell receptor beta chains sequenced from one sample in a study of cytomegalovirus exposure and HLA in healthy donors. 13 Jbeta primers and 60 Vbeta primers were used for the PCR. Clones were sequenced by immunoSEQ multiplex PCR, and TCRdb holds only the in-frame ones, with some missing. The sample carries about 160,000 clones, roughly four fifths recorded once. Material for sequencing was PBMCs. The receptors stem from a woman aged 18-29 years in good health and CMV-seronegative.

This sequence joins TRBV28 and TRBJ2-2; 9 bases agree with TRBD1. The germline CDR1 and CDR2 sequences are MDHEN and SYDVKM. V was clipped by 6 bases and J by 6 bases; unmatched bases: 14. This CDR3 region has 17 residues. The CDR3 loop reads CASRTLTGGAPAGELFF. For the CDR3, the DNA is TGTGCCAGCAGAACGCTAACAGGGGGCGCCCCCGCCGGGGAGCTGTTTTTT.

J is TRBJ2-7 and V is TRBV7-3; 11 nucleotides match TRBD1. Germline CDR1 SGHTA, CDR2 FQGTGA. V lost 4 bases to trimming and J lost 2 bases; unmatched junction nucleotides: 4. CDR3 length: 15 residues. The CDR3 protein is CASSSPGQGAYEQYF. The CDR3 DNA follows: TGTGCCAGCAGCTCACCGGGACAGGGGGCCTACGAGCAGTACTTC. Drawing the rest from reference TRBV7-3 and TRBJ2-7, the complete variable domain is GAGVSQTPSNKVTEKGKYVELRCDPISGHTALYWYRQSLGQGPEFLIYFQGTGAADDSGLPNDRFFAVRPEGSVSTLKIQRTERGDSAVYLCASSSPGQGAYEQYFGPGTRLTVT.

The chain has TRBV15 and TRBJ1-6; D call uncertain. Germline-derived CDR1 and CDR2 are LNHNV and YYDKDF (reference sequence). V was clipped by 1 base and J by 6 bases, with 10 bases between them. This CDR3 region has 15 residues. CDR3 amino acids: CATSRGAEPNSPLHF. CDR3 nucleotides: TGTGCCACCAGCAGAGGGGCAGAACCTAATTCACCCCTCCACTTT.

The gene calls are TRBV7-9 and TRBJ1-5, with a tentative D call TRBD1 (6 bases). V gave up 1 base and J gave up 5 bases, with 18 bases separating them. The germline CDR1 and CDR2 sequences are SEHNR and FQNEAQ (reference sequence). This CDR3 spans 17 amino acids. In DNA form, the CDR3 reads TGTGCCAGCAGCTTAGTGGGGCAGGGGATCGATTATCAGCCCCAGCATTTT. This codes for CASSLVGQGIDYQPQHF. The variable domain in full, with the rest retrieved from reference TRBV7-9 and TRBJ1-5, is DTGVSQNPRHKITKRGQNVTFRCDPISEHNRLYWYRQTLGQGPEFLTYFQNEAQLEKSRLLSDRFSAERPKGSFSTLEIQRTEQGDSAMYLCASSLVGQGIDYQPQHFGDGTRLSIL.

CDR3 sequence: CASSLSGGESEQYF. CDR3 sequence (DNA): TGTGCCAGCAGCTTAAGCGGGGGGGAATCTGAGCAGTACTTC. The chain couples TRBV11-3 to TRBJ2-7, with 10 bases fitting TRBD2. CDR3 length equals 14 residues. Germline CDR1 and CDR2: SGHNT and YENEEA. V gave up 2 bases and J gave up 7 bases; unmatched junction bases: 5.

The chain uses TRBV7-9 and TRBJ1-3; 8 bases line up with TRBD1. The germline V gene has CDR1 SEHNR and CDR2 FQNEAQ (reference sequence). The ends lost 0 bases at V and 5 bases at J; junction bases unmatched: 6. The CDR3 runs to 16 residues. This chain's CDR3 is CASSLAGQGSRNTIYF. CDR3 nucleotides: TGTGCCAGCAGCTTAGCCGGACAGGGTTCGAGAAACACCATATATTTT.

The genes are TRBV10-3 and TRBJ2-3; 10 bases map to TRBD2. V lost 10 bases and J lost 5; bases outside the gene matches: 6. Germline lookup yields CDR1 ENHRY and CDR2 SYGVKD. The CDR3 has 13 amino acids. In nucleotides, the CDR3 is TGTGCCACCCAGCGGGAGGGCGGAGATACGCAGTATTTT. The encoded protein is CATQREGGDTQYF.

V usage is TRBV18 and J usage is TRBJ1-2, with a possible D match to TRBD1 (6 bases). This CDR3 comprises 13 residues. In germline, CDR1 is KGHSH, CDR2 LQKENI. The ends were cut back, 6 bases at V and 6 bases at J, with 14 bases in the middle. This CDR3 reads CASSPRGGDGYTF. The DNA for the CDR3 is TGTGCCAGCTCCCCTCGAGGGGGAGATGGCTACACCTTC.

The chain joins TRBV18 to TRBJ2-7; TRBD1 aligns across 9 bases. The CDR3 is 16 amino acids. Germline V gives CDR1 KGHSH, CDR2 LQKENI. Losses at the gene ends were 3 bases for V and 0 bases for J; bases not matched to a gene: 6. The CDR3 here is CASSPAAGQGSYEQYF. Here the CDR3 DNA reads TGTGCCAGCTCACCCGCCGCGGGACAGGGCTCCTACGAGCAGTACTTC. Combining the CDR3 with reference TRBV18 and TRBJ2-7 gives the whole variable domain NAGVMQNPRHLVRRRGQEARLRCSPMKGHSHVYWYRQLPEEGLKFMVYLQKENIIDESGMPKERFSAEFPKEGPSILRIQQVVRGDSAAYFCASSPAAGQGSYEQYFGPGTRLTVT.

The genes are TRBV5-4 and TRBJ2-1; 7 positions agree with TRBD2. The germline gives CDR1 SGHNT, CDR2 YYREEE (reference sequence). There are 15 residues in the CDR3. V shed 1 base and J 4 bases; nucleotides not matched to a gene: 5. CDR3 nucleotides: TGTGCCAGCAGCTTGTCCGGGACTAATTACAATGAGCAGTTCTTC. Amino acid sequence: CASSLSGTNYNEQFF. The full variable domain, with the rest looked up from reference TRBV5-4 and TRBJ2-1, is ETGVTQSPTHLIKTRGQQVTLRCSSQSGHNTVSWYQQALGQGPQFIFQYYREEENGRGNFPPRFSGLQFPNYSSELNVNALELDDSALYLCASSLSGTNYNEQFFGPGTRLTVL.

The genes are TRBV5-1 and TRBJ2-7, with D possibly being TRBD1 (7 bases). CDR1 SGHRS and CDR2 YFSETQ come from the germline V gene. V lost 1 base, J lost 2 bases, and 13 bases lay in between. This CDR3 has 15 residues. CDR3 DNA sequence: TGCGCCAGCAGCTTGACGGAGGGGGCCCCCTACGAGCAGTACTTC. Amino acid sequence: CASSLTEGAPYEQYF.

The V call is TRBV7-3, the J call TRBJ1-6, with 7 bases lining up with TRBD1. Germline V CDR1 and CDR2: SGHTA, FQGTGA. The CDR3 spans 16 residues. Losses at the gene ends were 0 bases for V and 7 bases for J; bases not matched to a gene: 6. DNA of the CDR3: TGTGCCAGCAGCTTAACGGGGGGACAGCAAAATTCACCCCTCCACTTT. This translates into CASSLTGGQQNSPLHF. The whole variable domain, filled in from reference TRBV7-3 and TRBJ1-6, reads GAGVSQTPSNKVTEKGKYVELRCDPISGHTALYWYRQSLGQGPEFLIYFQGTGAADDSGLPNDRFFAVRPEGSVSTLKIQRTERGDSAVYLCASSLTGGQQNSPLHFGNGTRLTVT.

CDR3 DNA: TGTGCCAGCAGCTTAGGATCGGCAGGCTCACTAGCCAAAAACATTCAGTACTTC. It translates to CASSLGSAGSLAKNIQYF. The chain has TRBV7-9 and TRBJ2-4; D uncertain. Germline lookup yields CDR1 SEHNR and CDR2 FQNEAQ (reference sequence). This CDR3 comprises 18 residues. V gave up 1 base and J gave up 0 bases, with 16 bases separating them.

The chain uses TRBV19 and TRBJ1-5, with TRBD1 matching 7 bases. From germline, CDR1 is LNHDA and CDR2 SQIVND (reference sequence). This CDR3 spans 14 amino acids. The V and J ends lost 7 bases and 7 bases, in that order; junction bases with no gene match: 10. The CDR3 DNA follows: TGTGCCAGTACGAGACAGGGTAAAGGCCAGCCCCAGCATTTT. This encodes CASTRQGKGQPQHF.

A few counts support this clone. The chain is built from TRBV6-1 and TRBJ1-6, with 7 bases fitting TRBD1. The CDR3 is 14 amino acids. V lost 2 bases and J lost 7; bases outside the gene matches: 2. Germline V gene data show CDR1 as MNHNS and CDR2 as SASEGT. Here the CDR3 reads CASSETGQNSPLHF. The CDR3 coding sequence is TGTGCCAGCAGTGAAACGGGACAGAATTCACCCCTCCACTTT.

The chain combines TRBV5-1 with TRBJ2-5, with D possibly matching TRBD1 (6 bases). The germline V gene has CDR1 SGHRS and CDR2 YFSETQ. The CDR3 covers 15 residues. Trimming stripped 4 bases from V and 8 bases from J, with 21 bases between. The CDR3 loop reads CASSTIGTPEGTQYF. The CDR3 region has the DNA TGCGCCAGCAGCACGATAGGGACACCGGAAGGAACCCAGTACTTC.

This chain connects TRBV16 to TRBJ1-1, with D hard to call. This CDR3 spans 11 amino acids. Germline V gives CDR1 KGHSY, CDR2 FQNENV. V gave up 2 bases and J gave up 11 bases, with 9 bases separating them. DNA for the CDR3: TGTGCCAGCAGCCAAGACACCCGGGCTTTCTTT. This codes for CASSQDTRAFF.

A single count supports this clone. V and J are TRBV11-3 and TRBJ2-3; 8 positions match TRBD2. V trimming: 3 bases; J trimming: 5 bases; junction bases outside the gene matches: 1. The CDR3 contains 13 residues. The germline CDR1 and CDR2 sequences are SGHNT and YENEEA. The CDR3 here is CASSLGTRDTQYF. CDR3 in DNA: TGTGCCAGCAGCTTGGGGACTAGAGATACGCAGTATTTT.

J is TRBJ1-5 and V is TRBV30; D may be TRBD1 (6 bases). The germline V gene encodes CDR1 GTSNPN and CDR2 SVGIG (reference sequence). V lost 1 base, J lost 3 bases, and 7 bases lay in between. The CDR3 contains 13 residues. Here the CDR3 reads CAWSGQDNQPQHF. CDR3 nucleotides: TGTGCCTGGAGTGGACAGGACAATCAGCCCCAGCATTTT.

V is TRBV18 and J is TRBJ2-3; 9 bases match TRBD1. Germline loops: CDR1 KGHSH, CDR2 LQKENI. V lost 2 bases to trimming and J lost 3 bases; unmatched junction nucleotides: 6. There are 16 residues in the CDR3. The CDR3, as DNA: TGTGCCAGCTCACCAACCCGGGACAGGGTAACAGATACGCAGTATTTT. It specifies CASSPTRDRVTDTQYF.

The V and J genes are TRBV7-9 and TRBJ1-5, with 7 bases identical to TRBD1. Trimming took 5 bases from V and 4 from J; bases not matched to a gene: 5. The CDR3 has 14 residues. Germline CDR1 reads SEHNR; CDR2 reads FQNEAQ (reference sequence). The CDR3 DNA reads TGTGCCAGCAGCGCGGCGACAGGGAATCAGCCCCAGCATTTT. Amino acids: CASSAATGNQPQHF.

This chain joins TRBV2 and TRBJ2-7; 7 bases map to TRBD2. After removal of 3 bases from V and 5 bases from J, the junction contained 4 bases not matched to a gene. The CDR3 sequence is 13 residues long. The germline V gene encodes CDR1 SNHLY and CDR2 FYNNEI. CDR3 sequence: CASSDPGRDEQYF. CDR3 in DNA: TGTGCCAGCAGTGACCCAGGGAGGGACGAGCAGTACTTC.

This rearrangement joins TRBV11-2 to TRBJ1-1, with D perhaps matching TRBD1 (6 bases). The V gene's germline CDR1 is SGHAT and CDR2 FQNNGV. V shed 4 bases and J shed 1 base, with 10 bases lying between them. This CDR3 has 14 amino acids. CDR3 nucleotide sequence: TGTGCCAGCAGCTACGGGACACGGAACACTGAAGCTTTCTTT. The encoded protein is CASSYGTRNTEAFF.

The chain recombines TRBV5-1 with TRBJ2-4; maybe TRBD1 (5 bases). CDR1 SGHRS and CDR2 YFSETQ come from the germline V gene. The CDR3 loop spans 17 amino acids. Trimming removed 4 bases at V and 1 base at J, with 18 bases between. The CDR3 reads CASSDGALGIAKNIQYF. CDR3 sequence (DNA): TGCGCCAGCAGCGATGGGGCACTGGGCATCGCCAAAAACATTCAGTACTTC.